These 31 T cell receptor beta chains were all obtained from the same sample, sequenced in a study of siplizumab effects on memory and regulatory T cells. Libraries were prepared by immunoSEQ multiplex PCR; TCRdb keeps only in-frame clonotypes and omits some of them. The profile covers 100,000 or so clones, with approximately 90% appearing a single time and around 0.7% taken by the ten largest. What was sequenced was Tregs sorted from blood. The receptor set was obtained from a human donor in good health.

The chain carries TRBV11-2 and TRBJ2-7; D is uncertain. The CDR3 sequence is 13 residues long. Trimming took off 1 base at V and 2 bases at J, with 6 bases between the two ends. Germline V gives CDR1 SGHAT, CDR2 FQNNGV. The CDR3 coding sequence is TGTGCCAGCAGCTTAGGACGAACCTACGAGCAGTACTTC. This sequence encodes CASSLGRTYEQYF.

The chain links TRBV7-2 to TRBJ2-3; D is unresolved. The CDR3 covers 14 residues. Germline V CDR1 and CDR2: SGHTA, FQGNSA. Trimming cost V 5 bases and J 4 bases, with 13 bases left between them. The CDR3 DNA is TGTGCCAGCAGCCCCCCCGGATTGCCAGATACGCAGTATTTT. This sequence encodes CASSPPGLPDTQYF.

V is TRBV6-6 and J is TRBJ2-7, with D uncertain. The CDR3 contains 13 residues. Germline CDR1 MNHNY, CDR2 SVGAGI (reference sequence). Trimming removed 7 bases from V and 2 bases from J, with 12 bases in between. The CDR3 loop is CASISMLTYEQYF. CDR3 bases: TGTGCCAGCATCTCCATGCTAACCTACGAGCAGTACTTC.

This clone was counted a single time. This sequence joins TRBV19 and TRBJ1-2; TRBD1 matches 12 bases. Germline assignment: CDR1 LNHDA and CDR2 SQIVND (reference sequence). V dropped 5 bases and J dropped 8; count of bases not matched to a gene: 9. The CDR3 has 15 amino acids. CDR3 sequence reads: CASSSRGQGARGYTF. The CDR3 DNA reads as TGTGCCAGTAGTTCCCGGGGACAGGGGGCCAGGGGCTACACCTTC.

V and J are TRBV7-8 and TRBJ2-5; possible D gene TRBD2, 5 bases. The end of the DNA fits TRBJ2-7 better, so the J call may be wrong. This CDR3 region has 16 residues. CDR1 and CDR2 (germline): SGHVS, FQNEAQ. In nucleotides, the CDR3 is TGTGCCAGCAGCCTTTACGCGGGCCCCCGCCCCTACGAGCAGTACTTC. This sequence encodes CASSLYAGPRPYEQYF.

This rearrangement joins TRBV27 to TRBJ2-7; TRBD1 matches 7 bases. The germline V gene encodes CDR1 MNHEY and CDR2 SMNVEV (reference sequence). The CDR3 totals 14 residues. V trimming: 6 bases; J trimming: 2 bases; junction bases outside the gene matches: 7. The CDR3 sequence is CASSPGTVAYEQYF. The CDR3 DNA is TGTGCCAGCAGCCCCGGGACAGTGGCCTACGAGCAGTACTTC.

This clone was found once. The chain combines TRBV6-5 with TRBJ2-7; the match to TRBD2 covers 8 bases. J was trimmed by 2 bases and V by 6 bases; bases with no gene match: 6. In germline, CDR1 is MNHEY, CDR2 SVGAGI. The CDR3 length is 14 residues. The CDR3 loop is CASRYSGGTYEQYF. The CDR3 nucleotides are TGTGCCAGCAGGTACAGCGGGGGCACCTACGAGCAGTACTTC.

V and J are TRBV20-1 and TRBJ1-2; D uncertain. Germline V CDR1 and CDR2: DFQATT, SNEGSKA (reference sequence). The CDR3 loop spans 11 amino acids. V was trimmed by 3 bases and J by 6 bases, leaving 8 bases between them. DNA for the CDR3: TGCAGTGCTAGTTGGCAGAATGGCTACACCTTC. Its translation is CSASWQNGYTF.

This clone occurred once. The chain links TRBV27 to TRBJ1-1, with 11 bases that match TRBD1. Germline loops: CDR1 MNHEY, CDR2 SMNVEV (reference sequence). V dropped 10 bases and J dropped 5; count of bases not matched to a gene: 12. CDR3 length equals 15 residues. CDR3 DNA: TGTGCCACCGGGACAGGGGGTGTTCGAGGGACTGAAGCTTTCTTT. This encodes CATGTGGVRGTEAFF.

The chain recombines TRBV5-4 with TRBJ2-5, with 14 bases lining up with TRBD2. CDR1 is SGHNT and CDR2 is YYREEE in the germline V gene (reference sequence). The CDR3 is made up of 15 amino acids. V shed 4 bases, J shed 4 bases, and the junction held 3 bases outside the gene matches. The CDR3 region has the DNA TGTGCCAGCAGCATAGGACTAGCGGGAGGAGAGACCCAGTACTTC. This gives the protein CASSIGLAGGETQYF.

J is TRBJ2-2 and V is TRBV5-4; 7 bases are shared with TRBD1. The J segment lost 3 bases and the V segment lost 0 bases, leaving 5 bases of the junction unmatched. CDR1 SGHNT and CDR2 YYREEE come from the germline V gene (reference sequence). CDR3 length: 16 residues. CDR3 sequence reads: CASSLGSGGDTGELFF. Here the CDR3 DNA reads TGTGCCAGCAGCTTGGGTTCAGGGGGAGACACCGGGGAGCTGTTTTTT.

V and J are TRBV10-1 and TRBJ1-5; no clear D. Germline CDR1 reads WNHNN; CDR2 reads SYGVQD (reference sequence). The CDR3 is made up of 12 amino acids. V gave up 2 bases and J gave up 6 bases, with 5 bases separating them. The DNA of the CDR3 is TGCGCCAGCAGTGAGAATTCTCAGCCCCAGCATTTT. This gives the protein CASSENSQPQHF.

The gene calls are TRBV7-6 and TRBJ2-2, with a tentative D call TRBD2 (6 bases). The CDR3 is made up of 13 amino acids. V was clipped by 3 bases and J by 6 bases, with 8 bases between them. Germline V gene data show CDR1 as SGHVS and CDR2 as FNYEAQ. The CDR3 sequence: CASSFGGAGELFF. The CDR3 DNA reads TGTGCCAGCAGCTTCGGGGGAGCCGGGGAGCTGTTTTTT.

The CDR3 DNA reads as TGTGCCAGCAGCTTAGTTTCAGGGTTGAACACTGAAGCTTTCTTT. Translation gives CASSLVSGLNTEAFF. The J gene is TRBJ1-1, the V gene TRBV7-9, with a tentative D call TRBD1 (5 bases). This CDR3 is 15 amino acids long. Germline V lookup: CDR1 SEHNR, CDR2 FQNEAQ (reference sequence). With 1 base removed from V and 0 bases from J, the gap between germline ends came to 9 bases.

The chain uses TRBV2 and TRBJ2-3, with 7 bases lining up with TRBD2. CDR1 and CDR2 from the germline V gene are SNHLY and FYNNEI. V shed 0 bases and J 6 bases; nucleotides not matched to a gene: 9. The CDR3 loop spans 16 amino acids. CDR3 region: CASSEARSGPWDTQYF. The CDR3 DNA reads TGTGCCAGCAGTGAAGCGCGTAGCGGGCCCTGGGATACGCAGTATTTT.

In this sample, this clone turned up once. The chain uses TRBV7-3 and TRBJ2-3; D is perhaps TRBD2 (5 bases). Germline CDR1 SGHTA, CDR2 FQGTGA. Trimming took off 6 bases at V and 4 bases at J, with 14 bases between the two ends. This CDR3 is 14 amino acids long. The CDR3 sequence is CASSSYPGADTQYF. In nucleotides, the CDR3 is TGTGCCAGCAGTAGTTACCCCGGGGCAGATACGCAGTATTTT. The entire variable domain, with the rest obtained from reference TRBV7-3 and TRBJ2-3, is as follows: GAGVSQTPSNKVTEKGKYVELRCDPISGHTALYWYRQSLGQGPEFLIYFQGTGAADDSGLPNDRFFAVRPEGSVSTLKIQRTERGDSAVYLCASSSYPGADTQYFGPGTRLTVL.

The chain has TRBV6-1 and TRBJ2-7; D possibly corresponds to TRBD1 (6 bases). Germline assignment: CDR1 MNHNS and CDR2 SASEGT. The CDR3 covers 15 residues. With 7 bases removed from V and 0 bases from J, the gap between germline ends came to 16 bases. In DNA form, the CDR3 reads TGTGCCAGCAAATTTCCAGGACAGAGCTCCTACGAGCAGTACTTC. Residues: CASKFPGQSSYEQYF.

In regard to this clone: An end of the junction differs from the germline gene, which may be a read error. The CDR3 nucleotides read TGTGCTAGCAGCCCGGGGCCTTCCACCTACAATGAGCAGTTCTTC. Translated, it gives CASSPGPSTYNEQFF. V usage is TRBV7-7 and J usage is TRBJ2-1; D might be TRBD1 or TRBD2, each matching 5 bases. Germline V lookup: CDR1 SSHAT, CDR2 FNYEAQ (reference sequence). CDR3 length equals 15 residues.

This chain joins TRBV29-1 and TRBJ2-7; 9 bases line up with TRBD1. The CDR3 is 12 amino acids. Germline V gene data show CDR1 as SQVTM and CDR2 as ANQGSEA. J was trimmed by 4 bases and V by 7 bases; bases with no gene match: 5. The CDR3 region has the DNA TGCAGCGGGGGGGACAGGGTTTACGAGCAGTACTTC. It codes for CSGGDRVYEQYF.

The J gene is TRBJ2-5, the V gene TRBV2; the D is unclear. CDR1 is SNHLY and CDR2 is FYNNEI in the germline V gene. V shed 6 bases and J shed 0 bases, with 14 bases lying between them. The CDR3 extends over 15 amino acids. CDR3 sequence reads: CASSVYGLDQETQYF. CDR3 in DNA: TGTGCCAGCAGCGTCTATGGCCTCGACCAAGAGACCCAGTACTTC.

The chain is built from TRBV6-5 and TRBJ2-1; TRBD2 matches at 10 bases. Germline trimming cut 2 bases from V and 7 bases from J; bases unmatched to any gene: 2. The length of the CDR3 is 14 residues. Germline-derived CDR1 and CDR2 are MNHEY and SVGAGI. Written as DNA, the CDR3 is TGTGCCAGCAGTTACCCTAGCGGGAGAAATGAGCAGTTCTTC. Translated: CASSYPSGRNEQFF.

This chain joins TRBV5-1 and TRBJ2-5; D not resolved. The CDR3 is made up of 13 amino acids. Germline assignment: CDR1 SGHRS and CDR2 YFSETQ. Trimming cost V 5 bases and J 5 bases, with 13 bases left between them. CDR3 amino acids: CASSIGGGETQYF. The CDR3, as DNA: TGCGCCAGCAGTATTGGTGGTGGGGAGACCCAGTACTTC.

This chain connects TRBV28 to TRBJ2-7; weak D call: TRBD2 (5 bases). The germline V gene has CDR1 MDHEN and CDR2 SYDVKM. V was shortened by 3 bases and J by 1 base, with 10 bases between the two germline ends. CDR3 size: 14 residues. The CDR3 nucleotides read TGTGCCAGCAGTTTTAGACGGGATTCCTACGAGCAGTACTTC. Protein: CASSFRRDSYEQYF.

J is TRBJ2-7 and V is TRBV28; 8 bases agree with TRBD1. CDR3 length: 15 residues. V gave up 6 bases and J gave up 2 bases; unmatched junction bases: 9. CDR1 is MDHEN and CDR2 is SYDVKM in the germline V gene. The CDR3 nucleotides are TGTGCCAGCAGAGAAGGACAGGGTGGGGCCTACGAGCAGTACTTC. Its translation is CASREGQGGAYEQYF.

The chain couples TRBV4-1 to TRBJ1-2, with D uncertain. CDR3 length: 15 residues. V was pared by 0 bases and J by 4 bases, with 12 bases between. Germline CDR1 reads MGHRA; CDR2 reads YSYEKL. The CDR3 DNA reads TGCGCCAGCAGCCAAGACAGGATTAGCCGCTATGGCTACACCTTC. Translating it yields CASSQDRISRYGYTF.

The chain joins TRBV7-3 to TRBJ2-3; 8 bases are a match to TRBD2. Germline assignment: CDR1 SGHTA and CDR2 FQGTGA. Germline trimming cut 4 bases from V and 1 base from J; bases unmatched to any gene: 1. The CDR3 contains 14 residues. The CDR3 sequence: CASSSAGGTDTQYF. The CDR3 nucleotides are TGTGCCAGCAGCTCAGCGGGAGGCACAGATACGCAGTATTTT.

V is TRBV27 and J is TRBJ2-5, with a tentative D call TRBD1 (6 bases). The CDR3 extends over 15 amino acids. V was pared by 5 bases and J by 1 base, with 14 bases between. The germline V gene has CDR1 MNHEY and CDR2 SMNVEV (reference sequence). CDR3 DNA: TGTGCCAGCAGTCAACCGGGACAACTCCAAGAGACCCAGTACTTC. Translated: CASSQPGQLQETQYF.

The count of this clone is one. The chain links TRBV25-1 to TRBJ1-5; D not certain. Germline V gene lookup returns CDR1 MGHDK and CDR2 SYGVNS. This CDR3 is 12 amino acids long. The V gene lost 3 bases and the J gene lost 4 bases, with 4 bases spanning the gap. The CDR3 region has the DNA TGTGCCAGCAGTGAGGGGAATCAGCCCCAGCATTTT. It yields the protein CASSEGNQPQHF.

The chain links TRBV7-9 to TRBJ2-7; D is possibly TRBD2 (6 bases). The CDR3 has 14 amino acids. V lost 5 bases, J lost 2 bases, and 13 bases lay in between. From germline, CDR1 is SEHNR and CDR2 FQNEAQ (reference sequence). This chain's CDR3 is CASSLSGGTYEQYF. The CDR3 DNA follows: TGTGCCAGCAGCCTTAGCGGCGGAACCTACGAGCAGTACTTC.

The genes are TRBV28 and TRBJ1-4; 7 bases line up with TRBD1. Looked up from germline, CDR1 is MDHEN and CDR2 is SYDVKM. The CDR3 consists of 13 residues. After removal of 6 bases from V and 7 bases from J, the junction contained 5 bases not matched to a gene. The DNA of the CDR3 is TGTGCCAGCAGGCGACAGGGCGCTGAAAAACTGTTTTTT. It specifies CASRRQGAEKLFF.

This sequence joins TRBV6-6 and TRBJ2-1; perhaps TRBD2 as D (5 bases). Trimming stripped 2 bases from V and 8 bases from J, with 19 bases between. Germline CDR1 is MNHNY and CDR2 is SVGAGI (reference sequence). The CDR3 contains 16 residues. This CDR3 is CASSYPDSALGDEQFF. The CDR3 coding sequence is TGTGCCAGCAGTTACCCGGACTCCGCCCTGGGCGATGAGCAGTTCTTC.